This T cell receptor (beta chain) was obtained from a study of T-cell memory formation after mild COVID-19. This clonotype was counted ten times or more. There are 14 residues in the CDR3. V lost 3 bases and J 1 base, leaving 8 bases between the germline ends. Germline V gives CDR1 SGHTA, CDR2 FQGNSA. MiXCR, applied by TCRdb to the 5' RACE reads, yields one record per CDR3 protein. The profile shows 560,000 or so distinct CDR3 sequences, about 18% of them singletons. The clonotype originates from an adult woman who had mild COVID-19 (a few samples of this study predate the infection). Cell type and time point are not known. Material for sequencing was PBMCs or a T cell subset sorted from them (not recorded which). The chain links TRBV7-2 to TRBJ2-3, with D unresolved. The chain's CDR3 is CASSLTRRTDTQYF. The CDR3 coding sequence is TGTGCCAGCAGCTTGACCAGACGCACAGATACGCAGTATTTT.